A selection of T cell receptor beta chains follows, all from one sample in a study of blood T cell repertoires in COVID-19. The protocol was immunoSEQ multiplex PCR, while the TCRdb copy is restricted to in-frame clones and leaves out a portion. The data contain fewer than 200,000 clones, 70% to 90% of them seen just once; the ten biggest clones take up roughly 8%. Sequenced input: peripheral blood. The receptors come from a man aged 40-55 years who had recovered from COVID-19. Both conserved end residues are part of each CDR3. A D gene is named only where the DNA matches it firmly. The size entry is marked missing in some rows and otherwise reads once, few, many or a size class.

v_call: TRBV12-3/TRBV12-4
j_call: TRBJ2-7
clone_size: -
cdr3_length: 13
d_call: -
cdr3_aa: CASSRSGSYEQYF
cdr3_nt: TGTGCCAGCTCCAGGAGCGGGTCTTACGAGCAGTACTTC

v_call: TRBV2
j_call: TRBJ2-1
clone_size: once
cdr3_length: 15
d_call: TRBD1
cdr3_aa: CASSTRTGTGNEQFF
cdr3_nt: TGTGCCAGCAGCACCCGGACAGGTACGGGTAATGAGCAGTTCTTC

v_call: TRBV9
j_call: TRBJ2-1
clone_size: few
cdr3_length: 14
d_call: TRBD2
cdr3_aa: CASNRGVRGNEQFF
cdr3_nt: TGTGCCAGCAACCGGGGGGTTAGGGGAAATGAGCAGTTCTTC

v_call: TRBV7-2
j_call: TRBJ1-4
clone_size: -
cdr3_length: 13
d_call: -
cdr3_aa: CASSPSPNEKLFF
cdr3_nt: TGTGCCAGCAGCCCCTCCCCCAATGAAAAACTGTTTTTT

v_call: TRBV7-9
j_call: TRBJ2-3
clone_size: few
cdr3_length: 14
d_call: TRBD2
cdr3_aa: CASSFSGGTDTQYF
cdr3_nt: TGTGCCAGCAGCTTTAGCGGGGGCACAGATACGCAGTATTTT

v_call: TRBV11-2
j_call: TRBJ2-1
clone_size: -
cdr3_length: 12
d_call: TRBD1
cdr3_aa: CASSLGTGEQFF
cdr3_nt: TGTGCCAGCAGCTTAGGGACAGGTGAGCAGTTCTTC

v_call: TRBV13
j_call: TRBJ1-3
clone_size: few
cdr3_length: 12
d_call: -
cdr3_aa: CASSNTGNTIYF
cdr3_nt: TGTGCCAGCAGCAACACGGGAAACACCATATATTTT

v_call: TRBV10-3
j_call: TRBJ1-2
clone_size: once
cdr3_length: 13
d_call: -
cdr3_aa: CAISRQEGDGYTF
cdr3_nt: TGTGCCATCAGTAGACAGGAAGGTGATGGCTACACCTTC

v_call: TRBV19
j_call: TRBJ2-7
clone_size: -
cdr3_length: 13
d_call: -
cdr3_aa: CASSKAGRNEQYF
cdr3_nt: TGTGCCAGTAGTAAGGCAGGGCGTAACGAGCAGTACTTC

v_call: TRBV9
j_call: TRBJ2-2
clone_size: -
cdr3_length: 16
d_call: TRBD2
cdr3_aa: CASSVSAGPNTGELFF
cdr3_nt: TGTGCCAGCAGCGTATCAGCGGGACCGAACACCGGGGAGCTGTTTTTT

v_call: TRBV7-3
j_call: TRBJ1-2
clone_size: few
cdr3_length: 14
d_call: TRBD1
cdr3_aa: CASSPRGQGSGYTF
cdr3_nt: TGTGCCAGCAGCCCGAGGGGACAGGGTTCGGGCTACACCTTC

v_call: TRBV20-1
j_call: TRBJ1-3
clone_size: -
cdr3_length: 14
d_call: -
cdr3_aa: CSASLAQQGNTIYF
cdr3_nt: TGCAGTGCTAGTTTGGCACAACAGGGCAACACCATATATTTT

v_call: TRBV6-5
j_call: TRBJ2-2
clone_size: -
cdr3_length: 15
d_call: TRBD2
cdr3_aa: CASSSGTSGAGELFF
cdr3_nt: TGTGCCAGCAGCTCCGGGACTAGCGGGGCCGGGGAGCTGTTTTTT

v_call: TRBV11-1
j_call: TRBJ2-7
clone_size: -
cdr3_length: 13
d_call: TRBD2
cdr3_aa: CASRGGGGYEQYF
cdr3_nt: TGTGCCAGCAGGGGCGGGGGAGGCTACGAGCAGTACTTC

v_call: TRBV7-2
j_call: TRBJ2-5
clone_size: -
cdr3_length: 15
d_call: TRBD2
cdr3_aa: CASSQQAGVRETQYF
cdr3_nt: TGTGCCAGCAGTCAACAAGCGGGAGTTAGGGAGACCCAGTACTTC

v_call: TRBV19
j_call: TRBJ1-5
clone_size: -
cdr3_length: 15
d_call: -
cdr3_aa: CASSIRRQADQPQHF
cdr3_nt: TGTGCCAGTAGTATTCGCAGACAGGCCGATCAGCCCCAGCATTTT

v_call: TRBV5-1
j_call: TRBJ1-3
clone_size: -
cdr3_length: 15
d_call: -
cdr3_aa: CASSLGGSSGNTIYF
cdr3_nt: TGCGCCAGCAGCTTGGGAGGGAGCTCTGGAAACACCATATATTTT

v_call: TRBV2
j_call: TRBJ2-5
clone_size: -
cdr3_length: 12
d_call: -
cdr3_aa: CAGGQRQETQYF
cdr3_nt: TGTGCCGGAGGTCAGCGACAAGAGACCCAGTACTTC

v_call: TRBV10-3
j_call: TRBJ1-5
clone_size: -
cdr3_length: 13
d_call: -
cdr3_aa: CAISVGEGQPQHF
cdr3_nt: TGTGCCATCAGTGTCGGGGAAGGTCAGCCCCAGCATTTT

v_call: TRBV29-1
j_call: TRBJ2-5
clone_size: -
cdr3_length: 12
d_call: -
cdr3_aa: CSVERDQETQYF
cdr3_nt: TGCAGCGTTGAGAGGGACCAAGAGACCCAGTACTTC

v_call: TRBV9
j_call: TRBJ2-1
clone_size: -
cdr3_length: 15
d_call: -
cdr3_aa: CASSVGGQHYNEQFF
cdr3_nt: TGTGCCAGCAGCGTGGGGGGACAGCATTACAATGAGCAGTTCTTC

v_call: TRBV19
j_call: TRBJ1-3
clone_size: -
cdr3_length: 14
d_call: -
cdr3_aa: CASSIAVSGNTIYF
cdr3_nt: TGTGCCAGTAGTATAGCGGTCTCTGGAAACACCATATATTTT

v_call: TRBV9
j_call: TRBJ2-1
clone_size: -
cdr3_length: 15
d_call: TRBD1
cdr3_aa: CASSVGTGTGDEQFF
cdr3_nt: TGTGCCAGCAGCGTAGGGACAGGGACCGGCGATGAGCAGTTCTTC

v_call: TRBV9
j_call: TRBJ1-3
clone_size: once
cdr3_length: 18
d_call: TRBD1
cdr3_aa: CASSTWDRPGVSGNTIYF
cdr3_nt: TGTGCCAGCAGCACCTGGGACAGGCCCGGCGTCTCTGGAAACACCATATATTTT

v_call: TRBV6-4
j_call: TRBJ2-3
clone_size: -
cdr3_length: 13
d_call: TRBD1
cdr3_aa: CASSRQGADTQYF
cdr3_nt: TGTGCCAGCAGTAGGCAGGGGGCAGATACGCAGTATTTT

v_call: TRBV4-3
j_call: TRBJ2-5
clone_size: -
cdr3_length: 13
d_call: -
cdr3_aa: CASSQGGEETQYF
cdr3_nt: TGCGCCAGCAGCCAAGGCGGCGAGGAGACCCAGTACTTC

v_call: TRBV20-1
j_call: TRBJ1-2
clone_size: -
cdr3_length: 10
d_call: -
cdr3_aa: CSATREGYTF
cdr3_nt: TGCAGTGCCACAAGGGAGGGCTACACCTTC